These 25 T cell receptor beta chains came from one sample sequenced in a study of blood T cell repertoires in COVID-19. Profiled with immunoSEQ multiplex PCR; TCRdb holds only in-frame clones, not every one. The repertoire holds over 120,000 clones, with 85% to 90% as singletons. The sample consisted of peripheral blood. Receptor source: a woman aged 45-60 years with active or convalescent COVID-19.

V gene TRBV27 combines with J gene TRBJ2-1; 7 bases fit TRBD2. CDR1 is MNHEY, CDR2 SMNVEV, per germline (reference sequence). Losses at the gene ends were 3 bases for V and 8 bases for J; bases not matched to a gene: 10. This CDR3 region has 15 residues. The CDR3 region has the DNA TGTGCCAGCAGTTTGTCCTCCGGGGGGATCGATGAGCAGTTCTTC. The encoded protein is CASSLSSGGIDEQFF.

The chain has TRBV4-2 and TRBJ1-1; perhaps TRBD1 as D (6 bases). CDR1 and CDR2 (germline): LGHNA, YNFKEQ. Trimming stripped 4 bases from V and 5 bases from J, with 14 bases between. The CDR3 runs 14 residues. This CDR3 is CASSRPAGETEAFF. The CDR3 region has the DNA TGTGCCAGCAGCCGTCCTGCAGGGGAAACTGAAGCTTTCTTT.

The CDR3 sequence is CAIQREVEQFF. Here the CDR3 DNA reads TGTGCCATTCAGCGGGAGGTTGAGCAGTTCTTC. The chain links TRBV6-6 to TRBJ2-1, with 9 bases identical to TRBD2. CDR3 length equals 11 residues. V was clipped by 10 bases and J by 9 bases; unmatched bases: 4. CDR1 and CDR2 from the germline V gene are MNHNY and SVGAGI (reference sequence).

The J gene is TRBJ1-5, the V gene TRBV7-2; TRBD1 agrees at 10 bases. V trimming: 6 bases; J trimming: 7 bases; junction bases outside the gene matches: 6. There are 14 residues in the CDR3. Germline V gene sequence: CDR1 SGHTA, CDR2 FQGNSA. CDR3 nucleotide sequence: TGTGCCAGCAGGCTTAGGACAGGGGGGCAGCCCCAGCATTTT. It translates to CASRLRTGGQPQHF.

The V call is TRBV12-3 or TRBV12-4, the J call TRBJ2-7; D unclear. The CDR3 extends over 11 amino acids. Trimming took 7 bases from V and 6 from J, leaving 10 bases between them. The CDR3 nucleotides read TGTGCCAGCACAAAAACGGGCGAGCAGTACTTC. Residues: CASTKTGEQYF.

This clone occurred once. The chain links TRBV4-3 to TRBJ2-2, with D maybe TRBD2 (6 bases). Germline V gives CDR1 LGHNA, CDR2 YSLEER. Trimming removed 0 bases at V and 6 bases at J, with 8 bases between. The CDR3 is made up of 14 amino acids. The CDR3 DNA reads as TGCGCCAGCAGCCAAGATGGGACTTCCGGGGAGCTGTTTTTT. Residues: CASSQDGTSGELFF.

CDR3: CASSGHSLEQYF. For the CDR3, the DNA is TGTGCCAGCAGCGGACACAGTCTCGAGCAGTACTTC. This chain connects TRBV9 to TRBJ2-7; D gene uncertain. This CDR3 has 12 residues. With 3 bases removed from V and 6 bases from J, the gap between germline ends came to 10 bases. CDR1 and CDR2 from the germline V gene are SGDLS and YYNGEE.

The CDR3 DNA reads as TGTGCCAGCAGTTACTCTAGCGGGGGCCGATACGAGCAGTACTTC. Protein sequence: CASSYSSGGRYEQYF. The chain has TRBV6-5 and TRBJ2-7; 9 nucleotides agree with TRBD2. V was clipped by 0 bases and J by 4 bases; unmatched bases: 4. CDR1 and CDR2 (germline): MNHEY, SVGAGI. This CDR3 spans 15 amino acids.

The chain carries TRBV12-2 and TRBJ2-7; the D call TRBD2 from the table was never checked on the DNA. TRBV12-2 is an annotated pseudogene. This CDR3 contains 14 residues. CDR3 sequence (DNA): TGTGCAAGTCGCTTAGGTGGGAGTGGTTTGGAGCAGTACTTC. Translated, it gives CASRLGGSGLEQYF.

This chain joins TRBV6-5 and TRBJ1-5, with D possibly being TRBD1 (6 bases). The CDR3 sequence is 15 residues long. V lost 8 bases to trimming and J lost 2 bases, with 16 bases between them. Germline V gives CDR1 MNHEY, CDR2 SVGAGI. The CDR3 protein is CASGGSDVGNQPQHF. The CDR3 DNA reads as TGTGCCAGCGGGGGCTCGGACGTCGGCAATCAGCCCCAGCATTTT.

The rearrangement links TRBV12-5 to TRBJ2-1; the match to TRBD1 covers 7 bases. Germline trimming cut 2 bases from V and 5 bases from J; bases unmatched to any gene: 9. The CDR3 length is 16 residues. CDR1 and CDR2 from the germline V gene are LGHNT and FRNRAP. The CDR3 is CASGLPRQGRDNEQFF. DNA for the CDR3: TGTGCTAGTGGTTTGCCCAGACAGGGAAGGGACAATGAGCAGTTCTTC. Full variable domain (rest looked up from reference TRBV12-5 and TRBJ2-1): DARVTQTPRHKVTEMGQEVTMRCQPILGHNTVFWYRQTMMQGLELLAYFRNRAPLDDSGMPKDRFSAEMPDATLATLKIQPSEPRDSAVYFCASGLPRQGRDNEQFFGPGTRLTVL.

The chain employs TRBV25-1 and TRBJ1-5, with 7 bases identical to TRBD1. Germline V lookup: CDR1 MGHDK, CDR2 SYGVNS. The trim removed 4 bases at V and 5 bases at J, leaving 8 bases unmatched. CDR3 length: 15 residues. CDR3 bases: TGTGCCAGCAGTGGGGGACAGTGGAATGATCAGCCCCAGCATTTT. This translates into CASSGGQWNDQPQHF.

The rearrangement links TRBV15 to TRBJ2-1; 10 nucleotides line up with TRBD2. The CDR3 is 15 residues long. Unmatched junction bases numbered 10, after V lost 6 bases and J lost 8 bases. Germline assignment: CDR1 LNHNV and CDR2 YYDKDF (reference sequence). The CDR3 here is CATRIERGGRDEQFF. In DNA, the CDR3 is TGTGCCACCAGAATTGAGCGGGGGGGCCGGGATGAGCAGTTCTTC.

With respect to this clone: This sample also contains other DNA sequences that code for the same CDR3. This CDR3 is CASSISGSSTDTQYF. DNA for the CDR3: TGTGCCAGTAGTATAAGCGGGTCTAGCACAGATACGCAGTATTTT. The chain recombines TRBV19 with TRBJ2-3; D might be TRBD2 (6 bases). The V and J ends lost 2 bases and 0 bases respectively, with 9 bases between them. Germline loops: CDR1 LNHDA, CDR2 SQIVND (reference sequence). The CDR3 is 15 residues long.

The rearrangement links TRBV5-3 to TRBJ1-3; D may be TRBD1 (5 bases). TRBV5-3 belongs to the ORF category, with a function that is uncertain. V gave up 8 bases and J gave up 0 bases, with 12 bases separating them. This CDR3 is 14 amino acids long. CDR3 loop: CASPTGYSGNTIYF. Written as DNA, the CDR3 is TGTGCCAGTCCTACAGGTTACTCTGGAAACACCATATATTTT.

The chain joins TRBV6-1 to TRBJ2-7; a possible D gene is TRBD1 (5 bases). V was cut by 2 bases and J by 3 bases, with 11 bases left in between. The CDR3 has 14 residues. Germline lookup yields CDR1 MNHNS and CDR2 SASEGT. The CDR3 bases are TGTGCCAGCAGTGAACTCAGCCAGGGCTACGAGCAGTACTTC. It specifies CASSELSQGYEQYF.

This clone was observed a handful of times. The sample has other DNA sequences that encode this CDR3 too. This chain's CDR3 is CASSQGLALSYEQYF. The CDR3 nucleotides are TGCGCCAGCAGCCAAGGACTAGCGTTATCCTACGAGCAGTACTTC. This sequence joins TRBV4-1 and TRBJ2-7, with 8 bases identical to TRBD2. J was trimmed by 1 base and V by 1 base; bases with no gene match: 3. This CDR3 spans 15 amino acids. CDR1 is MGHRA, CDR2 YSYEKL, per germline.

The genes are TRBV6-2 or TRBV6-3 and TRBJ2-7; 10 bases line up with TRBD1. With V trimmed by 5 bases and J by 2 bases, 21 bases remained unmatched. The CDR3 length is 20 residues. Germline loops: CDR1 MNHEY, CDR2 SVGEGT. The CDR3: CASSTRDRGILAGLPYEQYF. The CDR3 DNA is TGTGCCAGCAGTACCCGGGACAGGGGAATCCTAGCGGGCTTGCCCTACGAGCAGTACTTC.

The chain joins TRBV6-5 to TRBJ1-2, with D hard to call. Germline lookup yields CDR1 MNHEY and CDR2 SVGAGI. The CDR3 has 13 amino acids. The ends were cut back, 8 bases at V and 4 bases at J, with 14 bases in the middle. Here the CDR3 reads CASGPVGSYGYTF. CDR3 bases: TGTGCCAGCGGTCCAGTGGGCAGCTATGGCTACACCTTC.

The chain is built from TRBV6-5 and TRBJ1-6, with D maybe TRBD1 (6 bases). The CDR3 runs 14 residues. V was shortened by 8 bases and J by 7 bases, with 15 bases between the two germline ends. Germline values: CDR1 MNHEY, CDR2 SVGAGI. CDR3 nucleotides: TGTGCCAGCCGCTCTACAGGGCCCAATTCACCCCTCCACTTT. This encodes CASRSTGPNSPLHF.

J is TRBJ2-7 and V is TRBV25-1; the D gene is possibly TRBD2 (6 bases). From germline, CDR1 is MGHDK and CDR2 SYGVNS. V gave up 7 bases and J gave up 2 bases, with 12 bases separating them. There are 13 residues in the CDR3. Here the CDR3 reads CASTAGGTYEQYF. In DNA form, the CDR3 reads TGTGCCAGCACCGCGGGCGGGACCTACGAGCAGTACTTC.

V is TRBV2 and J is TRBJ2-7; TRBD1 might be the D (5 bases). CDR3 length: 14 residues. V was shortened by 7 bases and J by 3 bases, with 16 bases between the two germline ends. Germline-derived CDR1 and CDR2 are SNHLY and FYNNEI. CDR3 sequence reads: CASTWGRGGYEQYF. The DNA of the CDR3 is TGTGCCAGCACCTGGGGCCGAGGTGGCTACGAGCAGTACTTC. The complete variable domain, with remaining parts taken from reference TRBV2 and TRBJ2-7, reads EPEVTQTPSHQVTQMGQEVILRCVPISNHLYFYWYRQILGQKVEFLVSFYNNEISEKSEIFDDQFSVERPDGSNFTLKIRSTKLEDSAMYFCASTWGRGGYEQYFGPGTRLTVT.

The V gene is TRBV11-2, the J gene TRBJ2-3; D remains ambiguous. Germline V gene sequence: CDR1 SGHAT, CDR2 FQNNGV. The V end lost 5 bases, the J end lost 7 bases, and 7 bases lay between the germline ends. The CDR3 consists of 11 residues. CDR3 bases: TGTGCCAGCAGCCTCCCTCATACGCAGTATTTT. It yields the protein CASSLPHTQYF.

The rearrangement joins TRBV27 to TRBJ2-2; D is unclear. V was clipped by 5 bases and J by 2 bases, with 9 bases between them. The CDR3 is made up of 14 amino acids. Per germline, CDR1 MNHEY and CDR2 SMNVEV (reference sequence). This CDR3 reads CASSSQDNTGELFF. The CDR3 DNA reads as TGTGCCAGCAGTAGTCAGGATAACACCGGGGAGCTGTTTTTT.

The rearrangement links TRBV5-1 to TRBJ1-6; 8 bases are shared with TRBD1. The germline V gene encodes CDR1 SGHRS and CDR2 YFSETQ. This CDR3 has 20 amino acids. The trim removed 1 base at V and 2 bases at J, leaving 14 bases unmatched. The CDR3 reads CASSLRGDRRLGAYNSPLHF. The CDR3 coding sequence is TGCGCCAGCAGCTTGAGGGGGGACAGGAGGCTTGGGGCCTATAATTCACCCCTCCACTTT.